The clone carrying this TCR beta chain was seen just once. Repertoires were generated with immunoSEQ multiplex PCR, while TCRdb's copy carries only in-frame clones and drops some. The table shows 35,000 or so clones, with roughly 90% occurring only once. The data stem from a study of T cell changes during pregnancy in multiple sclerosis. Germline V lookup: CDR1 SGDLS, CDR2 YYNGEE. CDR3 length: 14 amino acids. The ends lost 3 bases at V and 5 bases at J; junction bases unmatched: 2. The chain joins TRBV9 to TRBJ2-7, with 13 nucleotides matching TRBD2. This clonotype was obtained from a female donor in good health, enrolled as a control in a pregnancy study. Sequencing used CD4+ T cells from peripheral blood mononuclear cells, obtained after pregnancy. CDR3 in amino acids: CASSAGTSGDEQYF. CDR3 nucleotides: TGTGCCAGCAGCGCCGGGACTAGCGGGGACGAGCAGTACTTC.